This entry concerns a single T cell receptor (beta chain). Its target is unknown. Time point specified: persistent/refractory GD, antithyroid drugs over 5 years with positive TRAb. TCR sequences were obtained from RNA taken from PBMCs. The patients included were those that came from an endocrinology department in Xi'an, China. These data belong to a study of regulatory T cells in long-lasting Graves disease. In the study overall: The study counted Graves' disease as persistent given over 5 years of antithyroid drugs and positive TSH receptor antibodies. Broader study findings: The researchers studied only peripheral blood, not thyroid tissue.

Through Arm-PCR of CDR3 regions and iRepertoire HTBI primers, TCR beta libraries were built. TCRdb fed the multiplex PCR reads into MiXCR, producing one record per CDR3 protein. In the table there are 700,000 or so distinct CDR3 sequences, around 30% of which are singletons. This clonotype originated in a female donor with Graves disease. This sample comprised peripheral blood mononuclear cells (PBMCs), obtained when the disease was refractory, from a patient treated with antithyroid drugs.

The CDR3 nucleotides read TGCGCCAGCAGCTTCCCCAATCCAGGCGCGAACACCGGGGAGCTGTTTTTT. Translating it yields CASSFPNPGANTGELFF. The chain recombines TRBV5-1 with TRBJ2-2; D not certain. The CDR3 has 17 residues. Germline CDR1 and CDR2: SGHRS and YFSETQ. V was cut by 2 bases and J by 0 bases, with 14 bases left in between.